This T cell receptor (beta chain) was identified in a study of T-cell reconstitution after alpha-beta-depleted transplantation in children. Study results and caveats: It was surviving recipient T cells and thymic progenitors that gave some patients high TCRbeta diversity at day 60. As was reported, about two months after transplant, alpha-beta T cells came from several hundred expanded graft clones. Hyperexpanded clones declined; after one year, newly produced T cells mostly supplied diversity.

Construction of the TCRbeta library involved unique molecular identifiers. TCRdb independently ran MiXCR on the PCR reads; one entry per CDR3 protein. The table lists 250,000 to 400,000 distinct CDR3 sequences, 20% to 30% of them singletons. This clonotype was counted only a few times. Its antigen remains unknown. CDR1 and CDR2 (germline): SGHKS, YYEKEE (reference sequence). The CDR3 is 15 residues long. Trimming removed 1 base at V and 4 bases at J, with 14 bases between. Sample: PBMCs, mostly from graft donor cells, taken 180 days after TCRalphabeta/CD19-depleted stem cell transplant. This TCR was sampled from a male patient between 10 and 17 years old who had a stem cell transplant for acute lymphoblastic leukemia, so the T cells may come from the graft donor. The chain carries TRBV5-5 and TRBJ1-1, with D maybe TRBD1 (6 bases). CDR3 bases: TGTGCCAGCAGCTTGAGGGGGGCGGGGGGCACTGAAGCTTTCTTT. It specifies CASSLRGAGGTEAFF.